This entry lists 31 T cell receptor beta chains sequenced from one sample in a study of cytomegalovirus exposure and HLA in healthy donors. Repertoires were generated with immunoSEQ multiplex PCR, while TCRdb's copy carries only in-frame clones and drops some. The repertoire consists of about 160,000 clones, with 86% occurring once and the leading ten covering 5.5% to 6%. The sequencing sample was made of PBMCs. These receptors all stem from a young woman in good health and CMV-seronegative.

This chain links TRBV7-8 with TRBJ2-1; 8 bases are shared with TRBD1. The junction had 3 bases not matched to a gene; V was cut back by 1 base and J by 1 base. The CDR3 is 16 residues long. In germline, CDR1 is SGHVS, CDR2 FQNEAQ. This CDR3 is CASSLGTGGSYNEQFF. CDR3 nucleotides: TGTGCCAGCAGCTTAGGAACAGGGGGTTCCTACAATGAGCAGTTCTTC.

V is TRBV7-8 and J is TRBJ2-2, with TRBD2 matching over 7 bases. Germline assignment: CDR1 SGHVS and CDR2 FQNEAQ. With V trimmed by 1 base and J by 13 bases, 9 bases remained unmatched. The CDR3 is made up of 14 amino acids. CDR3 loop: CASSLGGRGGLLFF. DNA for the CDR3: TGTGCCAGCAGCTTAGGGGGGAGGGGTGGATTGCTGTTTTTT.

The CDR3 is CSARPIYEQYF. In nucleotides, the CDR3 is TGCAGTGCTAGACCGATCTACGAGCAGTACTTC. The genes are TRBV20-1 and TRBJ2-7; D is unresolved. Trimming shortened V by 2 bases and J by 3 bases, and 5 bases separated the two germline ends. Germline loops: CDR1 DFQATT, CDR2 SNEGSKA (reference sequence). The CDR3 contains 11 residues.

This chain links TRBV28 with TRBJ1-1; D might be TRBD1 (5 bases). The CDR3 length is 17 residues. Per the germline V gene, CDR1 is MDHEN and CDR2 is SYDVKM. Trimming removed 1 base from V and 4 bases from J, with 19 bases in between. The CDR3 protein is CASSLSTGRLGGTEAFF. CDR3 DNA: TGTGCCAGCAGTTTATCAACGGGACGTTTGGGAGGCACTGAAGCTTTCTTT.

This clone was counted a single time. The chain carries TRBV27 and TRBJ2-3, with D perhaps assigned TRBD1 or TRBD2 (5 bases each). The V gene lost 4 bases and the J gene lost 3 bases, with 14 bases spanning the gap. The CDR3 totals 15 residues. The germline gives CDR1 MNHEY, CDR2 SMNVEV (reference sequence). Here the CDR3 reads CASSSPRGETDTQYF. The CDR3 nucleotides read TGTGCCAGCAGTTCCCCTCGAGGGGAGACAGATACGCAGTATTTT.

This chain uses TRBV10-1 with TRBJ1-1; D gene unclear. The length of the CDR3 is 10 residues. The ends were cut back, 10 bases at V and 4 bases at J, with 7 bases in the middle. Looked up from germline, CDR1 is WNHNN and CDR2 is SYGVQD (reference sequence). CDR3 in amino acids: CAKQVTEAFF. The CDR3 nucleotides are TGCGCCAAGCAGGTCACTGAAGCTTTCTTT.

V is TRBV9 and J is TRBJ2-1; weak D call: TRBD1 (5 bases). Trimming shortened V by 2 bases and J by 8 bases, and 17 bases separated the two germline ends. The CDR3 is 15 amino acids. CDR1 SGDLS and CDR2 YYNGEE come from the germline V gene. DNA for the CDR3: TGTGCCAGCAGCGTCTACAGGATACCGTACGATGAGCAGTTCTTC. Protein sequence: CASSVYRIPYDEQFF.

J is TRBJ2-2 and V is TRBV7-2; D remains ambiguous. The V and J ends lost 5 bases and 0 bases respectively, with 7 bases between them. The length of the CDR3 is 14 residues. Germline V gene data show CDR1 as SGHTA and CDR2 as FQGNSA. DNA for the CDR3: TGTGCCAGCAGCCGATCTACGAACACCGGGGAGCTGTTTTTT. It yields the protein CASSRSTNTGELFF.

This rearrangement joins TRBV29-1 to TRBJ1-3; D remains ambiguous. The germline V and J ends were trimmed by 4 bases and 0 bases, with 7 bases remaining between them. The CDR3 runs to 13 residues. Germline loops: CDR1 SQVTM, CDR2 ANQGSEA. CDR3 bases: TGCAGCGTTGTAGGAGTCTCTGGAAACACCATATATTTT. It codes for CSVVGVSGNTIYF.

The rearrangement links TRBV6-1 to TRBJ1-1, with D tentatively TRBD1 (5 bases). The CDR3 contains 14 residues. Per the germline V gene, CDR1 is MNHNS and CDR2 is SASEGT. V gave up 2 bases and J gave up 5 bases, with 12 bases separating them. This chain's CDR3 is CASSETWRGTEAFF. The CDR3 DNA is TGTGCCAGCAGTGAAACCTGGCGGGGGACTGAAGCTTTCTTT.

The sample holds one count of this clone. This chain's CDR3 is CASSTRQGEAFF. DNA of the CDR3: TGTGCCAGCAGTACCCGACAGGGTGAAGCTTTCTTT. The genes are TRBV6-5 and TRBJ1-1; 7 bases map to TRBD1. With V trimmed by 5 bases and J by 7 bases, 4 bases remained unmatched. CDR3 length: 12 residues. Germline-derived CDR1 and CDR2 are MNHEY and SVGAGI.

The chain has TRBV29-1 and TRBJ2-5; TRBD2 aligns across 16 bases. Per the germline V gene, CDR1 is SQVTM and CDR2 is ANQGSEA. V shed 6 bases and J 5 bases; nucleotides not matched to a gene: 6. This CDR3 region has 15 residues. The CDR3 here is CSVAGTSGGVETQYF. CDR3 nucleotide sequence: TGCAGCGTAGCCGGGACTAGCGGGGGGGTGGAGACCCAGTACTTC.

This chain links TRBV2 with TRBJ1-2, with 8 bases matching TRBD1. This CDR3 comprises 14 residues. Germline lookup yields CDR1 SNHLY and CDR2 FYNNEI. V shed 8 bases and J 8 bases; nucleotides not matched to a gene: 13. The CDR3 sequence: CASYEGAGGVGYTF. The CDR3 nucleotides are TGTGCCAGCTACGAGGGAGCAGGGGGCGTGGGCTACACCTTC.

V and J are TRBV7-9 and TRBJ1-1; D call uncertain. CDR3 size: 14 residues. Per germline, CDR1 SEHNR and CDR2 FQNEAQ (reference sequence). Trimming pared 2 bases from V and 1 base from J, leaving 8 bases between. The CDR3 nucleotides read TGTGCCAGCAGCTTAAAGGCGCGGAACACTGAAGCTTTCTTT. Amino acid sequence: CASSLKARNTEAFF.

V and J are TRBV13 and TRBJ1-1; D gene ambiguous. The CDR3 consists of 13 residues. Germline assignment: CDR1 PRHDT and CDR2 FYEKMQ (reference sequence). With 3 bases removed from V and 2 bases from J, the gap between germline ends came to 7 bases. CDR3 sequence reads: CASSFGSNTEAFF. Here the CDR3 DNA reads TGTGCCAGCAGCTTCGGCAGTAACACTGAAGCTTTCTTT. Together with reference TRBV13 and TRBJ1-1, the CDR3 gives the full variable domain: AAGVIQSPRHLIKEKRETATLKCYPIPRHDTVYWYQQGPGQDPQFLISFYEKMQSDKGSIPDRFSAQQFSDYHSELNMSSLELGDSALYFCASSFGSNTEAFFGQGTRLTVV.

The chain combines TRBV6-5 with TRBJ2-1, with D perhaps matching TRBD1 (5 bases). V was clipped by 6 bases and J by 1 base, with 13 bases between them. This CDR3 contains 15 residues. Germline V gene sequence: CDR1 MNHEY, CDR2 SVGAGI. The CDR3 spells CASRASPGSYNEQFF. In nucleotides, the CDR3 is TGTGCCAGCAGAGCCTCCCCAGGGTCCTACAATGAGCAGTTCTTC.

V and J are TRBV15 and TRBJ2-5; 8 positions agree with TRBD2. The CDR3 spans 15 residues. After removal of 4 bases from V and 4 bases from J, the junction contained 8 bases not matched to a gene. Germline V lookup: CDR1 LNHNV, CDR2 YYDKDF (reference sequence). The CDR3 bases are TGTGCCACCAGCATAAGCGGGAGTTTTGGAGAGACCCAGTACTTC. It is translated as CATSISGSFGETQYF.

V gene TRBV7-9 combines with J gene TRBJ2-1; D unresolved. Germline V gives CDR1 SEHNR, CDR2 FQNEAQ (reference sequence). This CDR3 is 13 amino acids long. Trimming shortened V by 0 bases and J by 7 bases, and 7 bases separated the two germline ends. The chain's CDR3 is CASSLALFNEQFF. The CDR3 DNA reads TGTGCCAGCAGCTTAGCGCTGTTTAATGAGCAGTTCTTC.

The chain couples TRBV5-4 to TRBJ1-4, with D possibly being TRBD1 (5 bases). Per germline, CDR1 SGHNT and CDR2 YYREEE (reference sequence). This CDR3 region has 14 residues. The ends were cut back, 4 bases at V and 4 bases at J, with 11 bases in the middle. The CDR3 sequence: CASSTGTVNEKLFF. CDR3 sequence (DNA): TGTGCCAGCAGCACCGGGACGGTTAATGAAAAACTGTTTTTT.

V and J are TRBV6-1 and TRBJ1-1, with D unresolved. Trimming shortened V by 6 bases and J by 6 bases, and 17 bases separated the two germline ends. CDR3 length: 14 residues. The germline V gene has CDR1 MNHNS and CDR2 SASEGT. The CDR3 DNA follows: TGTGCCAGCAGACAAAGGTCAGAGATGGCTGAAGCTTTCTTT. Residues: CASRQRSEMAEAFF.

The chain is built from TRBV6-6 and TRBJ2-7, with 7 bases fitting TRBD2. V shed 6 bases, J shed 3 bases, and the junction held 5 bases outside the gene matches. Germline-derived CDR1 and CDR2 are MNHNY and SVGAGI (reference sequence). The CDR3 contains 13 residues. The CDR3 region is CASSPTSIYEQYF. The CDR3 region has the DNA TGTGCCAGCAGCCCGACTAGCATCTACGAGCAGTACTTC.

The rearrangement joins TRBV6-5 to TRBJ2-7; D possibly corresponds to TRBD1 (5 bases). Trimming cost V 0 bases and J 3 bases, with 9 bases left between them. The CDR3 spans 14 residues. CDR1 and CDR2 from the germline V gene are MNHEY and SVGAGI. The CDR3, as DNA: TGTGCCAGCAGTTACTCGCCAGGGAACTACGAGCAGTACTTC. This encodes CASSYSPGNYEQYF.

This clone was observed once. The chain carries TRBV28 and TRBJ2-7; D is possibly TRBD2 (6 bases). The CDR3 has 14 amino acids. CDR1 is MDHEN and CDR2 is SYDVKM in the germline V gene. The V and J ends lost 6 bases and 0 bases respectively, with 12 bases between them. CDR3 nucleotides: TGTGCCAGCAGCAGGCCCGGGGGCTCCTACGAGCAGTACTTC. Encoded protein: CASSRPGGSYEQYF.

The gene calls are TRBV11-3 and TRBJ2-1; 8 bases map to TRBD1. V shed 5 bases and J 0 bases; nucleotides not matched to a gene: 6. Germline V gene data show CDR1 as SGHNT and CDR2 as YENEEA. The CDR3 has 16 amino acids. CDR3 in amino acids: CASSLLDRDSYNEQFF. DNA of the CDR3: TGTGCCAGCAGCCTCCTGGACAGGGACTCCTACAATGAGCAGTTCTTC.

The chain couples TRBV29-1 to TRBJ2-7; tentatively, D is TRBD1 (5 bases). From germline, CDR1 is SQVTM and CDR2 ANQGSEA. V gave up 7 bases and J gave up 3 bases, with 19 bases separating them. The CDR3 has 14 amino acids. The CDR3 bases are TGCAGCGCAAGGTATATGGACACCAGCTACGAGCAGTACTTC. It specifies CSARYMDTSYEQYF.

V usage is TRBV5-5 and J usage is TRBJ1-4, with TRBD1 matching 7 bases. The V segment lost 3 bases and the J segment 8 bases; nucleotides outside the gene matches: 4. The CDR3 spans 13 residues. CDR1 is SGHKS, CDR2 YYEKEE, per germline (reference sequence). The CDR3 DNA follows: TGTGCCAGCAGCTGGGACAGCTCCGAAAAACTGTTTTTT. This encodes CASSWDSSEKLFF.

The CDR3 region is CASSQGSGSYNEQFF. CDR3 nucleotides: TGCGCCAGCAGCCAAGGTAGCGGGAGTTACAATGAGCAGTTCTTC. V is TRBV4-1 and J is TRBJ2-1; 9 positions agree with TRBD2. Germline V gives CDR1 MGHRA, CDR2 YSYEKL. The length of the CDR3 is 15 residues. J was trimmed by 4 bases and V by 1 base; bases with no gene match: 2.

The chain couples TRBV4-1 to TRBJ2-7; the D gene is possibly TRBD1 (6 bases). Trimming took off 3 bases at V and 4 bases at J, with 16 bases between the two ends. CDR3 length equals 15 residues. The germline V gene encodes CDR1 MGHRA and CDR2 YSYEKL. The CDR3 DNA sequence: TGCGCCAGCAGCCATCGAGAGGGGGATGGTTACGAGCAGTACTTC. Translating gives CASSHREGDGYEQYF.

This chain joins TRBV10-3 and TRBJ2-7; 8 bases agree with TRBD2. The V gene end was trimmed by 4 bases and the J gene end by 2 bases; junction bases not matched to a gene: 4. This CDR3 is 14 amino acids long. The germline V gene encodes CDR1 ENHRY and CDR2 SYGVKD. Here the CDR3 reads CAISGTSFPYEQYF. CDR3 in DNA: TGTGCCATCAGTGGGACTAGCTTTCCCTACGAGCAGTACTTC.

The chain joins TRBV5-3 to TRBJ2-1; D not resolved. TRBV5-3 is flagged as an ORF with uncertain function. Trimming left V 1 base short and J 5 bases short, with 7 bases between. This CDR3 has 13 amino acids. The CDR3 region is CARSLNSNNEQFF. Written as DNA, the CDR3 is TGTGCCAGAAGCTTGAACTCGAACAATGAGCAGTTCTTC.

CDR3 sequence (DNA): TGCAGCGTTGGAGAGTCGGGGGGCCCAAACACCGGGGAGCTGTTTTTT. The encoded protein is CSVGESGGPNTGELFF. This chain joins TRBV29-1 and TRBJ2-2; the D gene is possibly TRBD2 (7 bases). The ends were cut back, 4 bases at V and 2 bases at J, with 17 bases in the middle. From germline, CDR1 is SQVTM and CDR2 ANQGSEA. There are 16 residues in the CDR3.